The sample holds many counts of the clone carrying this T cell receptor (beta chain). Its cognate antigen is unknown. A junction boundary mismatches the germline segment, possibly from a read error. This entry is derived from a study of CD8 T cells in ankylosing spondylitis. Study results and caveats: Seven or eight highly homologous variants made up a TCR beta motif, and this motif appeared characteristic of ankylosing spondylitis blood.

One entry per CDR3 protein results from TCRdb running MiXCR on the 5' RACE reads. The sample includes fewer than 550,000 distinct CDR3 sequences, 5.3% of them seen just once. The sequence derives from a male donor with ankylosing spondylitis. Sequenced input: blood, either unsorted or a sorted T cell fraction (not recorded which).

DNA of the CDR3: TGTGCCAGCAGCTTATGGTATGAGCCGTTCTTC. This codes for CASSLWYEPFF. The chain has TRBV11-2 and TRBJ2-1, with unresolved D. The CDR3 is made up of 11 amino acids. From germline, CDR1 is SGHAT and CDR2 FQNNGV.